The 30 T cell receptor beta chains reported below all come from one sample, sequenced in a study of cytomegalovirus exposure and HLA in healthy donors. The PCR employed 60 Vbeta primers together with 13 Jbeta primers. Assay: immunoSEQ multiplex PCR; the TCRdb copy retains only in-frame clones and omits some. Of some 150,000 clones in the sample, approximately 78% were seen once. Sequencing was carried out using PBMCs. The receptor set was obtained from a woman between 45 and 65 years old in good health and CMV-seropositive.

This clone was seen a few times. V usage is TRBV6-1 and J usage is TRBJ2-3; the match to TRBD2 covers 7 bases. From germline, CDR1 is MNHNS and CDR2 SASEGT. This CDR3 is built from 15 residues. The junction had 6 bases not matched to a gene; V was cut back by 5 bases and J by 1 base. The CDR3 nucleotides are TGTGCCAGCAGTAGGGGTGGGGGGGGCACAGATACGCAGTATTTT. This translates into CASSRGGGGTDTQYF.

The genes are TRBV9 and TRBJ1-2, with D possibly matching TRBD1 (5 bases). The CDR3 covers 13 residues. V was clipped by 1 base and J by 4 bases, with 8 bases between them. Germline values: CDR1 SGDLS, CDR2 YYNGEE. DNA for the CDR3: TGTGCCAGCAGCGTAAGCGGGGGCTATGGCTACACCTTC. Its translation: CASSVSGGYGYTF.

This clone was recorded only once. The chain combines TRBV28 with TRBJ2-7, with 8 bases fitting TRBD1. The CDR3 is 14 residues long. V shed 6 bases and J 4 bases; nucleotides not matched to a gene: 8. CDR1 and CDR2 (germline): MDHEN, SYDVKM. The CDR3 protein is CASSRTGGPYEQYF. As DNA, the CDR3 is TGTGCCAGCAGCCGCACAGGGGGGCCTTACGAGCAGTACTTC.

The DNA for the CDR3 is TGTGCCAGCAGCGTAGAACCGGGGAGCTCCTACGAGCAGTACTTC. Translated, it gives CASSVEPGSSYEQYF. The chain recombines TRBV9 with TRBJ2-7, with D maybe TRBD2 (5 bases). Between the trimmed V and J ends, which lost 0 bases and 0 bases, there was a span of 10 bases. CDR1 is SGDLS and CDR2 is YYNGEE in the germline V gene. There are 15 residues in the CDR3.

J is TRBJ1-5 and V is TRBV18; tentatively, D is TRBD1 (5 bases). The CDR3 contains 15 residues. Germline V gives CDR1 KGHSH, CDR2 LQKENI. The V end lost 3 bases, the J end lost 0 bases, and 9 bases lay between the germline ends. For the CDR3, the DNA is TGTGCCAGCTCACCTCAGGGTTATAGCAATCAGCCCCAGCATTTT. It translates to CASSPQGYSNQPQHF.

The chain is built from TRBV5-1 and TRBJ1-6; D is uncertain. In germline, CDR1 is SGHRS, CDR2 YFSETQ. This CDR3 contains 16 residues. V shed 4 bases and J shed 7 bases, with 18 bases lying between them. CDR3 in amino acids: CASSPVSRASNSPLHF. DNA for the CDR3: TGCGCCAGCAGCCCCGTATCCCGCGCGTCGAATTCACCCCTCCACTTT.

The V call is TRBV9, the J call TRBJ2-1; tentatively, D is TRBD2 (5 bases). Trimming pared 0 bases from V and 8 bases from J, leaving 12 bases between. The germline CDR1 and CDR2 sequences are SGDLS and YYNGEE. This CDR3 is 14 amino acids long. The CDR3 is CASSVGGFDDEQFF. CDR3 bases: TGTGCCAGCAGCGTAGGCGGGTTTGACGATGAGCAGTTCTTC.

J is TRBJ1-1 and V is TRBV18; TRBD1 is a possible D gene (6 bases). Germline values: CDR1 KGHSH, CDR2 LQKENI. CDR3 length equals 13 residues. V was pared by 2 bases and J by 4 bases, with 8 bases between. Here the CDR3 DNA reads TGTGCCAGCTCACCAGGGGGCATCACTGAAGCTTTCTTT. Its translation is CASSPGGITEAFF.

CDR3: CASSLHTDTQYF. DNA for the CDR3: TGTGCCAGCAGCTTGCATACAGATACGCAGTATTTT. This chain joins TRBV5-4 and TRBJ2-3; D uncertain. CDR1 is SGHNT, CDR2 YYREEE, per germline (reference sequence). Trimming left V 1 base short and J 3 bases short, with 3 bases between. The CDR3 has 12 amino acids.

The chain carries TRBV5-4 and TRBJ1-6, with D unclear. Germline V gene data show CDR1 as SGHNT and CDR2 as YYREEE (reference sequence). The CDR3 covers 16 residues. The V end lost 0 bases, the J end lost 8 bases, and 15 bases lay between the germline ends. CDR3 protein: CASSLEISPRHSPLHF. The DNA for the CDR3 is TGTGCCAGCAGCTTGGAAATCTCCCCGAGGCATTCACCCCTCCACTTT.

Here the CDR3 DNA reads TGCGCCAGCAGGGGAGTCCAGATCAGCTACGAGCAGTACTTC. Translating it yields CASRGVQISYEQYF. V gene TRBV10-2 combines with J gene TRBJ2-5; tentative D call: TRBD2 (5 bases). Matching the DNA end better, TRBJ2-7 makes the J call doubtful. Germline V gene data show CDR1 as WSHSY and CDR2 as SAAADI. The CDR3 is 14 residues long.

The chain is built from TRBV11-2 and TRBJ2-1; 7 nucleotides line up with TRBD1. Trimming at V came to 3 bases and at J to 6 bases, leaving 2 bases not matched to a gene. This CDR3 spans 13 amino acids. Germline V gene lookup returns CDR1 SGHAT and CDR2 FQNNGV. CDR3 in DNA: TGTGCCAGCAGCTTCAACAGGGGCAATGAGCAGTTCTTC. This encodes CASSFNRGNEQFF.

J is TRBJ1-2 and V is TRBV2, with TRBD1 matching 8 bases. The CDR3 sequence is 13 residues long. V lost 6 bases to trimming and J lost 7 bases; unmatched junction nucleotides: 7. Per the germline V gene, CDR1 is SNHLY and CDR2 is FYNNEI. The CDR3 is CASRGQGWVGYTF. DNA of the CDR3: TGTGCCAGCAGAGGACAGGGTTGGGTTGGCTACACCTTC.

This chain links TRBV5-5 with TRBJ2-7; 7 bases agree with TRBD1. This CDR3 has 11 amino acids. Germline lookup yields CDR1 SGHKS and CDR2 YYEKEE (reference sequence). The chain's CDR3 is CATGVSYEQYF. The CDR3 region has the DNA TGTGCTACAGGGGTCTCCTACGAGCAGTACTTC.

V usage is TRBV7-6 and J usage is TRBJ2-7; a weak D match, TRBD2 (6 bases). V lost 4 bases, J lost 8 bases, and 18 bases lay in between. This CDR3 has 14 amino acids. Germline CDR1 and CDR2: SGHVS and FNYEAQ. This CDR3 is CASSSQGLRGQQYF. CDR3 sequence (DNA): TGTGCCAGCAGCTCGCAGGGACTTCGGGGACAGCAGTACTTC. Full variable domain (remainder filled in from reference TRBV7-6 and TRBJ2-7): GAGVSQSPRYKVTKRGQDVALRCDPISGHVSLYWYRQALGQGPEFLTYFNYEAQQDKSGLPNDRFSAERPEGSISTLTIQRTEQRDSAMYRCASSSQGLRGQQYFGPGTRLTVT.

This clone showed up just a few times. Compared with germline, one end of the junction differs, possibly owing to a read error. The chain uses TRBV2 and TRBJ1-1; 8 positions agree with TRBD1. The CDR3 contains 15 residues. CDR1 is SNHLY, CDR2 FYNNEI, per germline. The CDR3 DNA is TGTGCCAGCAGGGAAGACAGGGGAGGCCACTTTGAAGCTTTCTTT. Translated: CASREDRGGHFEAFF.

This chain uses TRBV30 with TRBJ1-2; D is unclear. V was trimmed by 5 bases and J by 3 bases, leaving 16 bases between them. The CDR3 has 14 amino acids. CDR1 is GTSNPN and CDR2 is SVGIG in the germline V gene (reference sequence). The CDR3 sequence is CAWWLPAGDYGYTF. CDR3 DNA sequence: TGTGCCTGGTGGCTGCCCGCTGGAGACTATGGCTACACCTTC.

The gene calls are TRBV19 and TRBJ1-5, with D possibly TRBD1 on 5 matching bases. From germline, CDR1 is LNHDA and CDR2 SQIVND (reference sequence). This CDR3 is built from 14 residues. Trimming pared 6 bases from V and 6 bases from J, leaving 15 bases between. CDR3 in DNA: TGTGCCAGTAGCGCGGTTCAGGGCTTTCAGCCCCAGCATTTT. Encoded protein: CASSAVQGFQPQHF.

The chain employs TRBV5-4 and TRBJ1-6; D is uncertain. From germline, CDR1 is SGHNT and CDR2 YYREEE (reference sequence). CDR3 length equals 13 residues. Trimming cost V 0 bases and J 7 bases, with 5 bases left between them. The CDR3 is CASSLGVNSPLHF. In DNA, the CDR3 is TGTGCCAGCAGCTTGGGCGTGAATTCACCCCTCCACTTT.

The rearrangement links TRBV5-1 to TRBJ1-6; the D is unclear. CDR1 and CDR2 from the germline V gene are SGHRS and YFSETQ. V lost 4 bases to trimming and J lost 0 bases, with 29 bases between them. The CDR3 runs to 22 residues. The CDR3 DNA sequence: TGCGCCAGCAGCGGAGGTCCCCCCGTCGACACATGGGTGGACTCCTATAATTCACCCCTCCACTTT. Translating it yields CASSGGPPVDTWVDSYNSPLHF.

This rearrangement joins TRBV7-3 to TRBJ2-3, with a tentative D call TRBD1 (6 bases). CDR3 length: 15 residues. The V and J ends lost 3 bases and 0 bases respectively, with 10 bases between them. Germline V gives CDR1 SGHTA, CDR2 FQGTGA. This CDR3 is CASSFRTGSTDTQYF. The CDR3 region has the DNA TGTGCCAGCAGCTTCCGTACAGGGAGCACAGATACGCAGTATTTT.

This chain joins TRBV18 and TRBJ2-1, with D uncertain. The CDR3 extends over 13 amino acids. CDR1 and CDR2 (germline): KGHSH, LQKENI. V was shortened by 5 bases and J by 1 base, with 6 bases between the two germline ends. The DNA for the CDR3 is TGTGCCAGCTCAGACAAATCCTACAATGAGCAGTTCTTC. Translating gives CASSDKSYNEQFF.

The CDR3 DNA follows: TGCGCCAGCAGCTTTACCCTAGCTAATGAGCAGTTCTTC. It specifies CASSFTLANEQFF. V is TRBV5-1 and J is TRBJ2-1; D is perhaps TRBD2 (5 bases). With 2 bases removed from V and 7 bases from J, the gap between germline ends came to 10 bases. CDR3 length equals 13 residues. CDR1 is SGHRS and CDR2 is YFSETQ in the germline V gene.

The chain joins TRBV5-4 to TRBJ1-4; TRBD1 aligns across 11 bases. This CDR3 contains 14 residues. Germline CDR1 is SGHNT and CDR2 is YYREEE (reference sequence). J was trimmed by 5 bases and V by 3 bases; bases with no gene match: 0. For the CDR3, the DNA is TGTGCCAGCAGCTGGGACAGGGGGAATGAAAAACTGTTTTTT. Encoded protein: CASSWDRGNEKLFF.

CDR3: CASSLRAGVADNEQFF. CDR3 DNA sequence: TGTGCCAGCAGCTTACGGGCGGGAGTGGCGGATAATGAGCAGTTCTTC. J is TRBJ2-1 and V is TRBV11-2; 7 bases match TRBD2. Germline V gene sequence: CDR1 SGHAT, CDR2 FQNNGV. The CDR3 length is 16 residues. Trimming cost V 2 bases and J 7 bases; bases outside gene matches: 11. The full variable domain, in which reference TRBV11-2 and TRBJ2-1 provide the parts outside the CDR3, is EAGVAQSPRYKIIEKRQSVAFWCNPISGHATLYWYQQILGQGPKLLIQFQNNGVVDDSQLPKDRFSAERLKGVDSTLKIQPAKLEDSAVYLCASSLRAGVADNEQFFGPGTRLTVL.

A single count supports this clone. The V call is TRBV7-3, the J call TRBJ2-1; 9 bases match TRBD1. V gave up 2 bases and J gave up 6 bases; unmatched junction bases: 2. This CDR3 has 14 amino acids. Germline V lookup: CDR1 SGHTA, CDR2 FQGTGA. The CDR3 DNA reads TGTGCCAGCAGCTTAGGGACAGGGTTCAATGAGCAGTTCTTC. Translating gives CASSLGTGFNEQFF.

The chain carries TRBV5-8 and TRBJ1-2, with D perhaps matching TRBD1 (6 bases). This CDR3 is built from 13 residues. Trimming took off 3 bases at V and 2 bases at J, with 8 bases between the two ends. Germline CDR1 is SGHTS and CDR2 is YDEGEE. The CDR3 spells CASSSGQNYGYTF. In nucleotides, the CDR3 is TGTGCCAGCAGCTCAGGACAGAACTATGGCTACACCTTC. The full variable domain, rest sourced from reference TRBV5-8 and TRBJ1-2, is EAGVTQSPTHLIKTRGQQATLRCSPISGHTSVYWYQQALGLGLQFLLWYDEGEERNRGNFPPRFSGRQFPNYSSELNVNALELEDSALYLCASSSGQNYGYTFGSGTRLTVV.

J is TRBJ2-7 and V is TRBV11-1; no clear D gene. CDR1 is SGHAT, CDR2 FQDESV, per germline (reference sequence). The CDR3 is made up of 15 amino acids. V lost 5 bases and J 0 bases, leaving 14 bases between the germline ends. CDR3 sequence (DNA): TGTGCCAGCAGCCTATTCCCTGCAGGCTCCTACGAGCAGTACTTC. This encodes CASSLFPAGSYEQYF.

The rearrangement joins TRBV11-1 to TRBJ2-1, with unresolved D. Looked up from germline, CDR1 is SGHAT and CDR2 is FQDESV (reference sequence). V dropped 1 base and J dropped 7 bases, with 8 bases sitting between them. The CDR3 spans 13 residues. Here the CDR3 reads CASSLDSWNEQFF. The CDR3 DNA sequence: TGTGCCAGCAGCTTAGATAGCTGGAATGAGCAGTTCTTC.

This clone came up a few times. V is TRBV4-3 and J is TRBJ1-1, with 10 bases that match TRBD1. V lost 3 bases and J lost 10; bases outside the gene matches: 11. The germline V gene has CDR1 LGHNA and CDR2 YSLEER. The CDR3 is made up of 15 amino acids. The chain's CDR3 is CASSHEPGQGSAAFF. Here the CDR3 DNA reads TGCGCCAGCAGCCATGAGCCGGGACAGGGGTCCGCAGCTTTCTTT.